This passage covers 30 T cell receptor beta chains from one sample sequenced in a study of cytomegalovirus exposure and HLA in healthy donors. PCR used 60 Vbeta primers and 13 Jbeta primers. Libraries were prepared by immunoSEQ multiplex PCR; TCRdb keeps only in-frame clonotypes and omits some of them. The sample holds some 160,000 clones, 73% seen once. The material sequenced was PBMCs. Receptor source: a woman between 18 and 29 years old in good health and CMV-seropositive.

DNA for the CDR3: TGCGCCAGCAGCTTGACAGTGGGGGACGGGACTAGCACAGATACGCAGTATTTT. Translating it yields CASSLTVGDGTSTDTQYF. This sequence joins TRBV5-1 and TRBJ2-3, with D possibly TRBD2 on 6 matching bases. V gave up 1 base and J gave up 0 bases, with 18 bases separating them. Per germline, CDR1 SGHRS and CDR2 YFSETQ. This CDR3 has 18 amino acids.

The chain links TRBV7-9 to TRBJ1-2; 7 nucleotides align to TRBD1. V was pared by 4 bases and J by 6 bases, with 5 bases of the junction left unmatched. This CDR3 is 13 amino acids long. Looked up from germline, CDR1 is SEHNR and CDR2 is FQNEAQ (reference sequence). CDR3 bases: TGTGCCAGCAGCTCAGACAGGGTTGATGGCTACACCTTC. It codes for CASSSDRVDGYTF.

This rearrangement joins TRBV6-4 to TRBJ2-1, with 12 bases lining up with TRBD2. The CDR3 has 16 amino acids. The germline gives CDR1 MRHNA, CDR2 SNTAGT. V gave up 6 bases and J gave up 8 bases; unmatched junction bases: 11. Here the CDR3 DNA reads TGTGCCAGCAGCGGGACGACTAGCGGGGGCTTCGATGAGCAGTTCTTC. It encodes CASSGTTSGGFDEQFF.

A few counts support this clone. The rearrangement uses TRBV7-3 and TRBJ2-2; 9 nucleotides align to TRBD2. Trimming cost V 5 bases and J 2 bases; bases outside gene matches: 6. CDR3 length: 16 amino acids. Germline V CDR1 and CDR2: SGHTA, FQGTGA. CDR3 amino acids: CASSLLSGGNTGELFF. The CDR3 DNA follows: TGTGCCAGCAGCCTCCTTAGCGGGGGAAACACCGGGGAGCTGTTTTTT. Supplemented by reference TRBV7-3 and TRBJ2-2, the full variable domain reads GAGVSQTPSNKVTEKGKYVELRCDPISGHTALYWYRQSLGQGPEFLIYFQGTGAADDSGLPNDRFFAVRPEGSVSTLKIQRTERGDSAVYLCASSLLSGGNTGELFFGEGSRLTVL.

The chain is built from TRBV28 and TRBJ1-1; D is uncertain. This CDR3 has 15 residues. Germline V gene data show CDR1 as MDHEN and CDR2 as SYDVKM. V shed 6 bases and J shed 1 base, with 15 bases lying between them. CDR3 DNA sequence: TGTGCCAGCAGCCCCCAACCCCGAGGGAACACTGAAGCTTTCTTT. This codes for CASSPQPRGNTEAFF.

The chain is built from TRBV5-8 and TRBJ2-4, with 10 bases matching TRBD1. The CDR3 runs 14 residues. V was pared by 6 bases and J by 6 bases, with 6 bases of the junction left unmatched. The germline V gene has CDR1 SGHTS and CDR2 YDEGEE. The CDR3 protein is CASTSRQGANIQYF. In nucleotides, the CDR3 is TGTGCCAGCACCAGTCGACAGGGGGCAAACATTCAGTACTTC.

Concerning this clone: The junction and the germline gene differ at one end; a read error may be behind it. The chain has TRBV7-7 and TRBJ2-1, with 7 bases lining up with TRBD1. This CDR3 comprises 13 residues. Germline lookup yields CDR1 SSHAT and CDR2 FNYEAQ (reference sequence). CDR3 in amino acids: CASSLGDSNEQFF. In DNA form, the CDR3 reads TGTGCTAGCAGCTTAGGGGACAGCAATGAGCAGTTCTTC.

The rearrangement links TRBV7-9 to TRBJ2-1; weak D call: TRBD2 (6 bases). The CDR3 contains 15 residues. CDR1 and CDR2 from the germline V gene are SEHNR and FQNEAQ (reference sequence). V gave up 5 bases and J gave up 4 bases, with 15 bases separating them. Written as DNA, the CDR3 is TGTGCCAGCAGCCGCCGGGACTCTAATTACAATGAGCAGTTCTTC. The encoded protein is CASSRRDSNYNEQFF.

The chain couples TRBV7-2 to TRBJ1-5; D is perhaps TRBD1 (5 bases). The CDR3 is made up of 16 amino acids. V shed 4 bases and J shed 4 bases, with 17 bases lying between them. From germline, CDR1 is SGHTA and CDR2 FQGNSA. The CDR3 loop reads CASSWGSGLGNQPQHF. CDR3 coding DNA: TGTGCCAGCAGCTGGGGATCAGGGCTAGGGAATCAGCCCCAGCATTTT.

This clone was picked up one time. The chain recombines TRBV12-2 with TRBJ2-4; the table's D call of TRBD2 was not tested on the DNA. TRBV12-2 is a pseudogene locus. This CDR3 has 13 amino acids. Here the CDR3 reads CASRLGWEGFQYF. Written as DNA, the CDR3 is TGTGCAAGTCGCTTAGGGTGGGAGGGATTTCAGTACTTC.

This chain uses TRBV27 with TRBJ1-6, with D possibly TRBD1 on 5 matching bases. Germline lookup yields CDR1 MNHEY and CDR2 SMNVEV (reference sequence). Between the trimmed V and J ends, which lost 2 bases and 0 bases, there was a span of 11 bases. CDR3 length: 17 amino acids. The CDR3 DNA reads TGTGCCAGCAGTTTAGGGAGGGGAGGCTCCTATAATTCACCCCTCCACTTT. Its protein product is CASSLGRGGSYNSPLHF.

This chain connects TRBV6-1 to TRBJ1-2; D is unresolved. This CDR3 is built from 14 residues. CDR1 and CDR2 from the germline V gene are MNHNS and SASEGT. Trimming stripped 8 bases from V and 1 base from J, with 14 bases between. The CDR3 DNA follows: TGTGCCAGCTCCGATACTGGAGATAACTATGGCTACACCTTC. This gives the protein CASSDTGDNYGYTF.

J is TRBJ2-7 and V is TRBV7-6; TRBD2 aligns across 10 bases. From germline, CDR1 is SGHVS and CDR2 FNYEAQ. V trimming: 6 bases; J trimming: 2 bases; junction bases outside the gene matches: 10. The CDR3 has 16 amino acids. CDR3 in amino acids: CASSRLAGVNPYEQYF. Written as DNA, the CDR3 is TGTGCCAGCAGTCGACTAGCGGGCGTTAACCCCTACGAGCAGTACTTC.

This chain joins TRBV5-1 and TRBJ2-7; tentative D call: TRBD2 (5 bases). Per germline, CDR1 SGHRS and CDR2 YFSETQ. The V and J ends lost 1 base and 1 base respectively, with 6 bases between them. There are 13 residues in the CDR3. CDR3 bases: TGCGCCAGCAGCTTGTGGACTTCCTACGAGCAGTACTTC. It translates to CASSLWTSYEQYF.

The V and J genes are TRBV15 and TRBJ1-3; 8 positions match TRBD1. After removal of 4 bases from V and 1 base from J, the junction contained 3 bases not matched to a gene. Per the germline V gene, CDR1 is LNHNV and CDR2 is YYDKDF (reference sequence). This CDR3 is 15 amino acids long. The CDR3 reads CATSTRTGSGNTIYF. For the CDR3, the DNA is TGTGCCACCAGCACGAGGACAGGGTCTGGAAACACCATATATTTT.

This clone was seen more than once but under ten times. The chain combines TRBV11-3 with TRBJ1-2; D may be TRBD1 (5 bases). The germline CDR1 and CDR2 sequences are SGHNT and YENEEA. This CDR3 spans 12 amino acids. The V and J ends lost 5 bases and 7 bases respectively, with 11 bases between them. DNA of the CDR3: TGTGCCAGCAGCCTGGATGGGGCTGGCTACACCTTC. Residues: CASSLDGAGYTF.

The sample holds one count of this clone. CDR3 protein: CASSRDRNGYTF. The CDR3 region has the DNA TGTGCCAGCAGCCGGGACAGGAATGGCTACACCTTC. This rearrangement joins TRBV7-2 to TRBJ1-2, with TRBD1 matching over 8 bases. CDR1 and CDR2 (germline): SGHTA, FQGNSA. Trimming at V came to 5 bases and at J to 6 bases, leaving 2 bases not matched to a gene. The CDR3 totals 12 residues.

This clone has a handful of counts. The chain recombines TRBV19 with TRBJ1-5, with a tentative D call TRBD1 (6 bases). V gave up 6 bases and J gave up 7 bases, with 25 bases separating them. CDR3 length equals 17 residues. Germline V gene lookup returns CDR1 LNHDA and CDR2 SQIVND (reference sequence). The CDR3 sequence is CASSDTPGRGRGQPQHF. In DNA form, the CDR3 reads TGTGCCAGTAGCGACACACCGGGGAGGGGGAGGGGGCAGCCCCAGCATTTT.

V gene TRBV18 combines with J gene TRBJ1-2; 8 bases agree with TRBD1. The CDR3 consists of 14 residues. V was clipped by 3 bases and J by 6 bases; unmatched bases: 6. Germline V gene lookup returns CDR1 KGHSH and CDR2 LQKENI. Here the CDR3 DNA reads TGTGCCAGCTCACCTGTAGGACAGGGCGATGGCTACACCTTC. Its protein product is CASSPVGQGDGYTF.

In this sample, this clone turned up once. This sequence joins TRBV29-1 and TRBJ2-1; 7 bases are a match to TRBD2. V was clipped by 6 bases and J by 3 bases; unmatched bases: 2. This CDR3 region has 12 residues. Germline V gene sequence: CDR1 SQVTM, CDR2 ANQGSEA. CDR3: CSVSGGYNEQFF. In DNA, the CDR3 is TGCAGCGTCTCGGGGGGCTACAATGAGCAGTTCTTC.

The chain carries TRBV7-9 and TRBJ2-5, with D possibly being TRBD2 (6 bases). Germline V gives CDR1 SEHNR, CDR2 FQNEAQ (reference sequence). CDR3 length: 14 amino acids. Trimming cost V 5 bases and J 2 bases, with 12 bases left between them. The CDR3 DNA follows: TGTGCCAGCAGCCATAGCGGTATTCAAGAGACCCAGTACTTC. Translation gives CASSHSGIQETQYF.

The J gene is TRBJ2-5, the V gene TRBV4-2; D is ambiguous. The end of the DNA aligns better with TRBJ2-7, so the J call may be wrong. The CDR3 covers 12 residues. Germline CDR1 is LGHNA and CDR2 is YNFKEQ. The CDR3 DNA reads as TGTGCCAGCAGCCAAGATCCCTACGAGCAGTACTTC. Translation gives CASSQDPYEQYF.

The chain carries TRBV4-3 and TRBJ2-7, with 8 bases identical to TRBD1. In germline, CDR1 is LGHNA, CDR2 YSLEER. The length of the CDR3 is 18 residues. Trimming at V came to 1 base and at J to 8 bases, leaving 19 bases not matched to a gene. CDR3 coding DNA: TGCGCCAGCAGCCAAGGGTCGTGGCGACAGGGGTATAGGACCAAGCAGTACTTC. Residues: CASSQGSWRQGYRTKQYF.

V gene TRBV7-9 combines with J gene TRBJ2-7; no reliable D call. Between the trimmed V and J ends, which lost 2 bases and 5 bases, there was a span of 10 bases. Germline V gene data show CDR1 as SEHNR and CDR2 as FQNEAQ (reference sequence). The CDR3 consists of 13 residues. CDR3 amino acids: CASSLKDIHEQYF. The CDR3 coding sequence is TGTGCCAGCAGCTTAAAAGACATACACGAGCAGTACTTC.

For the CDR3, the DNA is TGTGCTAGTGGGAGTACCGGGACAGGGGGCACAGATACGCAGTATTTT. It codes for CASGSTGTGGTDTQYF. V gene TRBV12-5 combines with J gene TRBJ2-3, with TRBD1 matching over 10 bases. This CDR3 is built from 16 residues. With V trimmed by 6 bases and J by 1 base, 7 bases remained unmatched. The germline gives CDR1 LGHNT, CDR2 FRNRAP.

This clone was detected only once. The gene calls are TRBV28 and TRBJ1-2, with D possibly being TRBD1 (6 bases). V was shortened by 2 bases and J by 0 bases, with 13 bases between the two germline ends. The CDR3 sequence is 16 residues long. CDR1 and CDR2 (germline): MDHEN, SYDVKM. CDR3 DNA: TGTGCCAGCAGTTTAGCAGGGGACGGAGCTAACTATGGCTACACCTTC. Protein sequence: CASSLAGDGANYGYTF.

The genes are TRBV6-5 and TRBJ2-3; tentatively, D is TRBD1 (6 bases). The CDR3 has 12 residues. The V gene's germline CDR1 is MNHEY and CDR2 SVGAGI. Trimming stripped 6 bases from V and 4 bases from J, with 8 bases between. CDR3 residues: CASSRGADTQYF. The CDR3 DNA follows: TGTGCCAGCAGCAGGGGTGCAGATACGCAGTATTTT.

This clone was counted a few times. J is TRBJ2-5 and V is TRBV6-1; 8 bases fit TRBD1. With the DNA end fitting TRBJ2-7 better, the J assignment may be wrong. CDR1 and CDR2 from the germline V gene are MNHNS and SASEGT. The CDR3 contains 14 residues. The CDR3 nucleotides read TGTGCCAGCACCCGGACAGGGTACGAATACGAGCAGTACTTC. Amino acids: CASTRTGYEYEQYF.

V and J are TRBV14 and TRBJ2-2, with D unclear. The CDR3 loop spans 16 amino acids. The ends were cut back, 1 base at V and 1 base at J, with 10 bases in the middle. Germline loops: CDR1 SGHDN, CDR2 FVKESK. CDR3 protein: CASSQVFSRNTGELFF. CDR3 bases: TGTGCCAGCAGCCAAGTCTTTAGCCGGAACACCGGGGAGCTGTTTTTT.

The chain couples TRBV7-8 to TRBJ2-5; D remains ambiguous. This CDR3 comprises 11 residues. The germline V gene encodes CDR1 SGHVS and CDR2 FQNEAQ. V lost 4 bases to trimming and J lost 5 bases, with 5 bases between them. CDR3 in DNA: TGTGCCAGCAGCTCCTCGGAGACCCAGTACTTC. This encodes CASSSSETQYF.